This TCR beta chain emerged from a study of T cell responses to AZD1222 COVID-19 vaccine (dated by TCRdb to the early 2020s). With respect to the entire study: AZD1222 recipients with second doses at about 4 weeks or about 12 weeks were pooled, because spike-specific TCR depth and breadth did not differ between schedules. TCR sequencing was performed for 230 to 250 trial participants, of whom approximately 200 were given two doses of AZD1222 and around 25 were given two doses of MenACWY control vaccine. Trial participants were enrolled into age subgroups of 18-55, 56-69 and 70-plus years, which contained around 140, 26 and 57 TCR-sequenced participants, respectively. Broader findings and caveats from the paper: No day 14 peak-response samples were available, so repertoires were characterized only after the peak T cell response. Only five to seven AZD1222 recipients were SARS-CoV-2 seropositive at baseline, limiting conclusions about previously exposed vaccinees. Participants were mostly white British and included more females than males, and it was suggested by the authors that clonal diversity may have been underestimated. Nearly half of unique spike-specific TCRs reportedly recognized epitopes outside regions mutated in the B.1.351 and B.1.1.7 variants. In the small 56-69-year group, the increase in depth fell short of significance, most likely because of low power. The whole spike protein was spanned by vaccine-associated CD4 TCRs, and dominant responses were seen in regions 160-218 and 743-854. A significant rise in spike-specific TCR breadth and depth was observed after two AZD1222 doses relative to day 0 and relative to MenACWY recipients.

The CDR3 regions of human TCRbeta chains were analyzed by immunosequencing. In the source study's methods: Repertoire TCRs were checked for matches against a reference library of SARS-CoV-2-specific TCRs that had been generated using the MIRA antigen-specificity platform. Breadth was defined as the fraction of unique TCRs that were SARS-CoV-2-associated. Depth was defined as the fraction of total T cells that were SARS-CoV-2-associated. Using the MIRA data, each spike-specific TCR was mapped to the spike region that the TCR reacts to and placed in a CD4 or CD8 class. Log10-transformed breadth and depth values were compared by one-way ANOVA with Sidak's multiple comparisons tests. Held by TCRdb, this immuneACCESS table contains in-frame sequences only and omits some clones. Under half of the omission traces to an unresolved V gene where checked; the cause of the rest is unknown. From that table come the V and J calls and clone size; the DNA was used to work out D and trimming. For this sample the table gives about 86,000 clones, of which roughly 90% were detected only once. The top ten clonotypes cover approximately 3% of the sample.

On this clone itself: Its antigen is currently not known. Within one base of it there is no much larger clone, and no base qualities were kept.

The time point label here, explained by the study, means: baseline before first vaccination. Vaccinee samples were obtained from the UK trials COV001 and COV002, which included a single-blind randomized controlled phase 2/3 trial of AZD1222 (ChAdOx1 nCoV-19) in healthy adults. Trial participant PBMC samples were collected at day 0 and day 28 after the second dose for TCRbeta chain sequencing. From the cysteine up to the phenylalanine, the CDR3 has a length of 15 residues. The kept DNA is CDR3 alone, 45 bases in frame from the first base. CDR1 is given as SGHTA and CDR2 as FQGNSA, both from the germline V gene. The junction carries 13 bases between V and J, which are trimmed by 1 base and 5 bases respectively.

The specimen comprised peripheral blood, sampled on day 0 of AZD1222 vaccination. The chain is assembled from TRBV7-2 and TRBJ2-3; TRBD2 is a weak D gene call, 7 bases matching. This receptor was taken from an adult in good health. The DNA is as follows: TGTGCCAGCAGCTTAGTCGGGGGGCTTGGAGATACGCAGTATTTT. It specifies CASSLVGGLGDTQYF.